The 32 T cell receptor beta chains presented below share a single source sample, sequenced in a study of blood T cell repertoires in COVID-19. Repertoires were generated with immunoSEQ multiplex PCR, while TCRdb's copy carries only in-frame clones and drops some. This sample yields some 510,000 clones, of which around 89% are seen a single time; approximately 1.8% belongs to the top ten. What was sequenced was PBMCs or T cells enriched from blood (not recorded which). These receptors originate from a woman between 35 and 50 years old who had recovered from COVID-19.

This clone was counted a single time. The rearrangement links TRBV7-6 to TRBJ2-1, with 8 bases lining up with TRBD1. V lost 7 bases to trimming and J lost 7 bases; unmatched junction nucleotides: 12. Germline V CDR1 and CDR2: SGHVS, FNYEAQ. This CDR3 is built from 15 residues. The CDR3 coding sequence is TGTGCCAGCACCCCGGACAGGGCGGCATCTAATGAGCAGTTCTTC. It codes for CASTPDRAASNEQFF.

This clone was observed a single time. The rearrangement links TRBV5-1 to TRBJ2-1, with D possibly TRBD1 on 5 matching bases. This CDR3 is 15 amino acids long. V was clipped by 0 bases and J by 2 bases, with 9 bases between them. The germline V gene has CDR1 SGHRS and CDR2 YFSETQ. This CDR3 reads CASSLGQGAYNEQFF. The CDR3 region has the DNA TGCGCCAGCAGCTTGGGGCAGGGTGCCTACAATGAGCAGTTCTTC.

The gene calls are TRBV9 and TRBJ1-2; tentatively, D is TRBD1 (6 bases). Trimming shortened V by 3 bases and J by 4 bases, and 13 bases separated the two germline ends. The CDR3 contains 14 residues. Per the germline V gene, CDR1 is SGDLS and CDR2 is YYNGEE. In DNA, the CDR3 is TGTGCCAGCAGCGATCGGGACATACTCTATGGCTACACCTTC. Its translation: CASSDRDILYGYTF.

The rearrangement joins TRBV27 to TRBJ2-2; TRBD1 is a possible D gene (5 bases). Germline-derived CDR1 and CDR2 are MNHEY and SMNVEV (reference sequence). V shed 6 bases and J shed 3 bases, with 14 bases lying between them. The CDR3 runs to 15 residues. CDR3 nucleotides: TGTGCCAGCAGGACAACAGGCGTTCACACCGGGGAGCTGTTTTTT. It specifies CASRTTGVHTGELFF.

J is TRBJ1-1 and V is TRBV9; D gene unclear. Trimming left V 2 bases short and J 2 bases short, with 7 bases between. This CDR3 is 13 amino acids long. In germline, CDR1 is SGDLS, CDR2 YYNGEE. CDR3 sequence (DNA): TGTGCCAGCAGCGTCACAGTCAACACTGAAGCTTTCTTT. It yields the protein CASSVTVNTEAFF.

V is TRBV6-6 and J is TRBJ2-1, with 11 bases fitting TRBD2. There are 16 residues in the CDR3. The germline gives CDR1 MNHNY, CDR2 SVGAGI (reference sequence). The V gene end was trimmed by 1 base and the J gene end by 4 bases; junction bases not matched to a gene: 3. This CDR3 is CASSYLTSGAYNEQFF. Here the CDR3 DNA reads TGTGCCAGCAGTTACTTGACTAGCGGGGCGTACAATGAGCAGTTCTTC.

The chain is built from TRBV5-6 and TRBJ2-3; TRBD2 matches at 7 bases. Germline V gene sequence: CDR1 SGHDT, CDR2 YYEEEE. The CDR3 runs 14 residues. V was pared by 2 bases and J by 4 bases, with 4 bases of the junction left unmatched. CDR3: CASSFGAGADTQYF. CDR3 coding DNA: TGTGCCAGCAGCTTTGGTGCGGGGGCAGATACGCAGTATTTT.

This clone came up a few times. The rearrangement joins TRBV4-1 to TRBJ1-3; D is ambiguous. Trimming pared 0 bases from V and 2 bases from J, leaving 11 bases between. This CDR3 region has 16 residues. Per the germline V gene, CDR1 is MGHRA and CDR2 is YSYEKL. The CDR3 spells CASSQETPRAGNTIYF. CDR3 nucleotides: TGCGCCAGCAGCCAAGAGACCCCCCGGGCTGGAAACACCATATATTTT.

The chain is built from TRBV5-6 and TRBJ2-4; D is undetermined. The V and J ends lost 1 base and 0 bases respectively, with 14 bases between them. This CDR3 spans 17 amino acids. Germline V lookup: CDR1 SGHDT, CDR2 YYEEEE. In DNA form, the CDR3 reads TGTGCCAGCAGCTTGCGCCGGGTCCTACTAGCCAAAAACATTCAGTACTTC. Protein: CASSLRRVLLAKNIQYF.

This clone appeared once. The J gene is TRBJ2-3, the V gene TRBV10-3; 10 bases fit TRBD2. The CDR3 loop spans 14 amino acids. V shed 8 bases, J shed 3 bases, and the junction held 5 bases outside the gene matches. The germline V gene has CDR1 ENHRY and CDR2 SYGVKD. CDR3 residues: CAIGPSGRTDTQYF. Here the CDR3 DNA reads TGTGCCATCGGTCCTAGCGGGAGAACAGATACGCAGTATTTT.

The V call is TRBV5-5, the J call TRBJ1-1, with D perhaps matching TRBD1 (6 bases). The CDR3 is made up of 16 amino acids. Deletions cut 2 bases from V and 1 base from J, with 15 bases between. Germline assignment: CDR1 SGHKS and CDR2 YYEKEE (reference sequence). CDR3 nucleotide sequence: TGTGCCAGCAGCTTAGCGGGGGCAAGTAGGAACACTGAAGCTTTCTTT. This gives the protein CASSLAGASRNTEAFF.

The CDR3: CASSGGGRGAFF. DNA for the CDR3: TGTGCCAGCAGTGGAGGCGGCAGAGGGGCTTTCTTT. The rearrangement joins TRBV2 to TRBJ1-1; no clear D. Germline lookup yields CDR1 SNHLY and CDR2 FYNNEI. The CDR3 sequence is 12 residues long. The V gene lost 4 bases and the J gene lost 11 bases, with 14 bases spanning the gap.

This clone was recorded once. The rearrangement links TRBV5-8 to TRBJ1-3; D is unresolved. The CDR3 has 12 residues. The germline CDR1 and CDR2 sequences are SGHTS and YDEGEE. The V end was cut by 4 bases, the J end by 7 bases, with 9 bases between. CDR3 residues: CASSPILNTIYF. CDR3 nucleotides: TGTGCCAGCAGCCCTATTCTCAACACCATATATTTT.

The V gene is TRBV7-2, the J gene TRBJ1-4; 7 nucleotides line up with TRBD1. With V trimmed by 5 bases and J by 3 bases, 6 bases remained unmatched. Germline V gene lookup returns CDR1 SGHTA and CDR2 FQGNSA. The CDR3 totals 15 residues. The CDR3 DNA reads TGTGCCAGCAGCCTCGGAGGGGGCCCTAATGAAAAACTGTTTTTT. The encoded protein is CASSLGGGPNEKLFF. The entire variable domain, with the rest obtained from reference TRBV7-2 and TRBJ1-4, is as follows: GAGVSQSPSNKVTEKGKDVELRCDPISGHTALYWYRQSLGQGLEFLIYFQGNSAPDKSGLPSDRFSAERTGGSVSTLTIQRTQQEDSAVYLCASSLGGGPNEKLFFGSGTQLSVL.

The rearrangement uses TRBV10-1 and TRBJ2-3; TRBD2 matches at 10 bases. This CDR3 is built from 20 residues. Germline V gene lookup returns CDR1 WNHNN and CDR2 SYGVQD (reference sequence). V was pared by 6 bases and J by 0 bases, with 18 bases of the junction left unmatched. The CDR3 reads CASSQTGLADSASSTDTQYF. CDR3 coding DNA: TGCGCCAGCAGCCAGACCGGACTAGCGGATTCAGCCTCTAGCACAGATACGCAGTATTTT.

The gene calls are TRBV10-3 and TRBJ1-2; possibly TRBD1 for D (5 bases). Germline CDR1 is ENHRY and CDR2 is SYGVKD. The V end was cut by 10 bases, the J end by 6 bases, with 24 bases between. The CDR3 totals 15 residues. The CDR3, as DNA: TGTGCCACGGCGTCTGTTGGCAGGGTAGAAGATGGCTACACCTTC. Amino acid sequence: CATASVGRVEDGYTF.

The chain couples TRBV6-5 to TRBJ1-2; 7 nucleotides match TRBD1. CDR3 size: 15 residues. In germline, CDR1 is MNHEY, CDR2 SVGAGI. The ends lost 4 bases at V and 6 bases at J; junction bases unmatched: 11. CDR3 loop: CASSSLTGENHGYTF. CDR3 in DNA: TGTGCCAGCAGTTCCCTCACAGGGGAAAATCATGGCTACACCTTC.

The CDR3 loop is CASSYGLAGGPGLGNEQFF. The CDR3 nucleotides are TGTGCCAGCAGCTATGGACTAGCGGGAGGGCCAGGGCTAGGCAATGAGCAGTTCTTC. The chain links TRBV7-9 to TRBJ2-1; TRBD2 agrees at 15 bases. CDR3 length: 19 amino acids. J gave up 6 bases and V 4 bases, and 13 bases lay outside the gene matches. From germline, CDR1 is SEHNR and CDR2 FQNEAQ (reference sequence).

Written as DNA, the CDR3 is TGTGCCTGGAGCGGCATGGGGAGTGCGGAGATTGAAGCTTTCTTT. Its translation: CAWSGMGSAEIEAFF. V is TRBV30 and J is TRBJ1-1; D is undetermined. Germline loops: CDR1 GTSNPN, CDR2 SVGIG (reference sequence). The CDR3 consists of 15 residues. V dropped 3 bases and J dropped 7 bases, with 21 bases sitting between them.

CDR3 sequence (DNA): TGTGCCAGCAGCGTCGCCCCGGGGGAGCAGTACTTC. It codes for CASSVAPGEQYF. This chain uses TRBV13 with TRBJ2-7, with D possibly being TRBD2 (5 bases). V lost 5 bases and J 7 bases, leaving 12 bases between the germline ends. The V gene's germline CDR1 is PRHDT and CDR2 FYEKMQ (reference sequence). This CDR3 spans 12 amino acids.

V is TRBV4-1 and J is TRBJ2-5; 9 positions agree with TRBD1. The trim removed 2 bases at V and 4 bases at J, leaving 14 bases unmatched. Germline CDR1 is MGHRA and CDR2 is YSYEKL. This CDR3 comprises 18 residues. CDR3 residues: CASSQQNAWDRERETQYF. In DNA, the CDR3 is TGCGCCAGCAGCCAACAGAACGCCTGGGACAGGGAAAGAGAGACCCAGTACTTC.

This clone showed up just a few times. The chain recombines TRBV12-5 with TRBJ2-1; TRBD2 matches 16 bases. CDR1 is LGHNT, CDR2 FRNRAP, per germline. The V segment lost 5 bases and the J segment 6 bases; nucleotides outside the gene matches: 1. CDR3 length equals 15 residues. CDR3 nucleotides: TGTGCTAGTGGTGGGACTAGCGGGAGGGCCAATGAGCAGTTCTTC. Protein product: CASGGTSGRANEQFF.

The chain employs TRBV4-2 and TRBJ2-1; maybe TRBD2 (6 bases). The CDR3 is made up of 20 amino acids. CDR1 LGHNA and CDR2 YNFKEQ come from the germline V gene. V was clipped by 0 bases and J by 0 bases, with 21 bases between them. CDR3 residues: CASSQEEGSSGESSYNEQFF. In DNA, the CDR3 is TGTGCCAGCAGCCAAGAGGAAGGTAGTAGCGGAGAGAGCTCCTACAATGAGCAGTTCTTC.

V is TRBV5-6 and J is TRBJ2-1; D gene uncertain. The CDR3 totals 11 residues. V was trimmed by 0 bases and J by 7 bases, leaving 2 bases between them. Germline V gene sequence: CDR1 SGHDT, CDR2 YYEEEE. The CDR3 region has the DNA TGTGCCAGCAGCTTGGCAAATGAGCAGTTCTTC. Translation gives CASSLANEQFF.

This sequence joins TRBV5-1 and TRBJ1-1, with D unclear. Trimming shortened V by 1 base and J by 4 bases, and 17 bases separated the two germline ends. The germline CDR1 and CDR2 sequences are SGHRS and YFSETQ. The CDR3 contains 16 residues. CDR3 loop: CASSLKISEGGTEAFF. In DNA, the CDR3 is TGCGCCAGCAGCTTGAAGATTAGTGAGGGCGGCACTGAAGCTTTCTTT.

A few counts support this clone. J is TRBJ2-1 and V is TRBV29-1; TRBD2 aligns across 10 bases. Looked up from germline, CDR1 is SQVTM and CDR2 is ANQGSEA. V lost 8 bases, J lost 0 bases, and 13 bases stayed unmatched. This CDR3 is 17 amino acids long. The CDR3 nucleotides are TGCAGCCCCCGGGCCAGACTAGCGGGTACCTCCTACAATGAGCAGTTCTTC. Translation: CSPRARLAGTSYNEQFF.

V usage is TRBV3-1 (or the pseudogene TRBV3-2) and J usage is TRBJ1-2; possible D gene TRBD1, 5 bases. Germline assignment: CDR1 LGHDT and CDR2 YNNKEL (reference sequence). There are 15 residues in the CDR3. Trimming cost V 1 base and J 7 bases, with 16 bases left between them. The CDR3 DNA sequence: TGTGCCAGCAGCCAAGCACCCCGCAGGGCCCTTGGCTACACCTTC. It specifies CASSQAPRRALGYTF.

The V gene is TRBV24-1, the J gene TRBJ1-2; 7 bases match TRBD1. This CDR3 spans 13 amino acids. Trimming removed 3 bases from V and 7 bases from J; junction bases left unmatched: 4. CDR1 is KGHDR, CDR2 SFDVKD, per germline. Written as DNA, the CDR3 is TGTGCCACCAGTGATCACGGGACAGTTGGCTACACCTTC. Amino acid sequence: CATSDHGTVGYTF.

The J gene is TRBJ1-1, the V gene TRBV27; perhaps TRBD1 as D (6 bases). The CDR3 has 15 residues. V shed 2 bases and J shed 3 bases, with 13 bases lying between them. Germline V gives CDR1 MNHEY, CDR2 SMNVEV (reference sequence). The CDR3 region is CASSLAGGAYTEAFF. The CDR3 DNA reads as TGTGCCAGCAGTTTAGCTGGGGGGGCTTACACTGAAGCTTTCTTT.

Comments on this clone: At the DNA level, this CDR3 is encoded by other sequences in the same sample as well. DNA of the CDR3: TGTGCCAGCAGCCAAGGGCTAGCGGGCGGGTCTGAGCAGTACTTC. Translated, it gives CASSQGLAGGSEQYF. This chain connects TRBV3-1 (or the pseudogene TRBV3-2) to TRBJ2-7; 8 bases fit TRBD2. The germline CDR1 and CDR2 sequences are LGHDT and YNNKEL (reference sequence). The CDR3 is 15 residues long. Trimming cost V 1 base and J 7 bases; bases outside gene matches: 9.

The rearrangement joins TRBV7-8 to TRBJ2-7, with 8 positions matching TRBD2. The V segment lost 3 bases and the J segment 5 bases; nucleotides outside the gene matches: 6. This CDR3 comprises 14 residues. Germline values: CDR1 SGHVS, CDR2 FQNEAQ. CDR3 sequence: CASSLDTGGHEQYF. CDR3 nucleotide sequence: TGTGCCAGCAGCTTGGACACGGGGGGGCACGAGCAGTACTTC.

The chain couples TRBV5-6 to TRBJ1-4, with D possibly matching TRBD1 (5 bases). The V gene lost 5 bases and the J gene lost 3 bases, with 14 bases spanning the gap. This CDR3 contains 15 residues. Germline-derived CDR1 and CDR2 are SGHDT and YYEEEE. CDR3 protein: CASSDQGEANEKLFF. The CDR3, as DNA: TGTGCCAGCAGTGACCAAGGGGAGGCTAATGAAAAACTGTTTTTT.